This TCR beta chain was captured in a study of T cell responses to AZD1222 COVID-19 vaccine. The germline V gene has CDR1 MNHEY and CDR2 SVGEGT. V shed 2 bases and J 5 bases; nucleotides not matched to a gene: 16. The CDR3 is 20 residues long. Data came from immunoSEQ multiplex PCR; TCRdb stores just in-frame clones and leaves some out. Of about 260,000 clones listed, approximately 95% are singletons. Specimen: peripheral blood, collected on day 0 of AZD1222 vaccination. This TCR derives from an adult in good health. This chain connects TRBV6-2 or TRBV6-3 to TRBJ2-5; TRBD2 aligns across 14 bases. CDR3 residues: CASSYPYERLAGGPGETQYF. As DNA, the CDR3 is TGTGCCAGCAGTTACCCTTACGAACGACTAGCGGGAGGGCCGGGTGAGACCCAGTACTTC.